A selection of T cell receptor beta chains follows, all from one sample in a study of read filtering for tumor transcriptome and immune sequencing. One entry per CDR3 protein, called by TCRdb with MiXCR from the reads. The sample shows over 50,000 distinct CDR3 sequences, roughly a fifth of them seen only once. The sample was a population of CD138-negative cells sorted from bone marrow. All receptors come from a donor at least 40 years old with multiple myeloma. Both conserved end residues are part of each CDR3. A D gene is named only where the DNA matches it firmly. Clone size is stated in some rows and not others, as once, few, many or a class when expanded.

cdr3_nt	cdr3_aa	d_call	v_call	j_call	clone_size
TGTGCCAGCAGTTTATCCCAGGACACTGAAGCTTTCTTT	CASSLSQDTEAFF	NA	TRBV28	TRBJ1-1	many
TGCGCCAGCAGCTCTGACTGGGTCGATCAGCCCCAGCATTTT	CASSSDWVDQPQHF	NA	TRBV5-1	TRBJ1-5	NA
TGTGCCAGCAGCTCGGAAGGGACAGTCAATCAGCCCCAGCATTTT	CASSSEGTVNQPQHF	TRBD1	TRBV7-2	TRBJ1-5	few
TGTGCCACCAGGGGACAGGGAAACCCAATGAACACTGAAGCTTTCTTT	CATRGQGNPMNTEAFF	TRBD1	TRBV24-1	TRBJ1-1	many
TGTGCCAGTAGGACACGCGGGATGGGACAAGGTGATACGCAGTATTTT	CASRTRGMGQGDTQYF	NA	TRBV19	TRBJ2-3	NA
TGTGCCAGCAGCTTTTCGGACACTGAAGCTTTCTTT	CASSFSDTEAFF	NA	TRBV7-9	TRBJ1-1	many
TGTGCCAGCAGCTCCAGACTCCCAGGGTATACGCAGTATTTT	CASSSRLPGYTQYF	NA	TRBV7-2	TRBJ2-3	many
TGTGCCAGCAGCTTAGAAAGGGAGACCCAGTACTTC	CASSLERETQYF	NA	TRBV11-2	TRBJ2-5	many
TGTGCCAGCAGCGTAGAACGGGGGAACACCGGGGAGCTGTTTTTT	CASSVERGNTGELFF	NA	TRBV9	TRBJ2-2	medium-sized
TGCGGGTCGACTAGCGGCACAGATACGCAGTATTTT	CGSTSGTDTQYF	TRBD2	TRBV20-1	TRBJ2-3	many
TGTGCCAGCAGTGTGGATCAGCCCCAGCATTTT	CASSVDQPQHF	NA	TRBV2	TRBJ1-5	many
TGTGCCAGCAGCCAAGTGAGACAAAATAAAGAGACCCAGTACTTC	CASSQVRQNKETQYF	NA	TRBV4-2	TRBJ2-5	many
TGTGCCAGCAGCCGACCCAGCGGGACACCCGCTAACGAGCAGTACTTC	CASSRPSGTPANEQYF	NA	TRBV11-2	TRBJ2-7	many
TGCAGCGTTGAAGGTCCCCGGGGGAGATTTGACTACACCTTC	CSVEGPRGRFDYTF	NA	TRBV29-1	TRBJ1-2	many
TGTGCCAGCAGCTTAACGGAGGGACCCCTCACAGATACGCAGTATTTT	CASSLTEGPLTDTQYF	NA	TRBV7-8	TRBJ2-3	few
TGTGCCAGCAGTTTGTACTCAGGGGCCTCGAACACTGAAGCTTTCTTT	CASSLYSGASNTEAFF	NA	TRBV12-3/TRBV12-4	TRBJ1-1	many
TGTGCCAGTAGTAAGGGTTACAATCAGCCCCAGCATTTT	CASSKGYNQPQHF	NA	TRBV19	TRBJ1-5	many
TGTGCCAGCAGCTTCGGTGGGACAGGGAACACTGAAGCTTTCTTT	CASSFGGTGNTEAFF	TRBD1	TRBV11-1	TRBJ1-1	NA
TGTGCCAGCAGCCTGGGACAGGGCAATCAGCCCCAGCATTTT	CASSLGQGNQPQHF	TRBD1	TRBV11-2	TRBJ1-5	many
TGTGCCAGCAGTTTAGGGGCCACCGGGGCCAACGTCCTGACTTTC	CASSLGATGANVLTF	NA	TRBV28	TRBJ2-6	many